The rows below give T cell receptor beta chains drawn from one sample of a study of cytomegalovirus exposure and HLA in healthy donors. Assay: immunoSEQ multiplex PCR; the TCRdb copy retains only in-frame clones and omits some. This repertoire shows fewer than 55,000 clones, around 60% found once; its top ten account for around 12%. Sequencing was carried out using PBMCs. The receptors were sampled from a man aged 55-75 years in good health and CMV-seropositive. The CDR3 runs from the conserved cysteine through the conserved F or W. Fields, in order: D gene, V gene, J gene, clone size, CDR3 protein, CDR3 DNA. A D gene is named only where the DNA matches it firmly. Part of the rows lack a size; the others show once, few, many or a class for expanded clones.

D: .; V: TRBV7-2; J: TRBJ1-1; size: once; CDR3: CASSLGGRANTEAFF; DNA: TGTGCCAGCAGCTTAGGGGGGAGGGCTAACACTGAAGCTTTCTTT
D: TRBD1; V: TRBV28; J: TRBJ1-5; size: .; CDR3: CASSLDGTGSNQPQHF; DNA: TGTGCCAGCAGTTTAGACGGGACAGGTAGCAATCAGCCCCAGCATTTT
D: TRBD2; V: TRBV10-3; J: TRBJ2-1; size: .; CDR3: CAISPGLAYNEQFF; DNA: TGTGCCATCAGCCCGGGACTAGCGTACAATGAGCAGTTCTTC
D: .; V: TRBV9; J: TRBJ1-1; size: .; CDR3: CASSGKQGAEAFF; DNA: TGTGCCAGCAGCGGGAAACAGGGAGCTGAAGCTTTCTTT
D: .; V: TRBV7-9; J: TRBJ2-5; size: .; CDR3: CASSLGGVAATQYF; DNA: TGTGCCAGCAGCTTAGGGGGGGTAGCGGCGACCCAGTACTTC
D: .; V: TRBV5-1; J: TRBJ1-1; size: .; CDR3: CASSLEGWGNTEAFF; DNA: TGCGCCAGCAGCTTGGAGGGGTGGGGGAACACTGAAGCTTTCTTT
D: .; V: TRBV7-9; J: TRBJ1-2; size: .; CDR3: CASSPQRFGPNYGYTF; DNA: TGTGCCAGCAGCCCTCAGCGGTTCGGTCCTAACTATGGCTACACCTTC
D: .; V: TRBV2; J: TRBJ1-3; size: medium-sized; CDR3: CASSTAYSGNTIYF; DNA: TGTGCCAGCAGTACAGCTTACTCTGGAAACACCATATATTTT
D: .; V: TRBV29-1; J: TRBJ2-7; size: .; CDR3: CSVEDGGHEQYF; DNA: TGCAGCGTTGAAGATGGGGGCCACGAGCAGTACTTC
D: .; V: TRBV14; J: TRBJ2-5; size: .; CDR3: CASSQDFGETQYF; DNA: TGTGCCAGCAGCCAAGATTTCGGAGAGACCCAGTACTTC
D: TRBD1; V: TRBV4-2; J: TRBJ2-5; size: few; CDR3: CASSQDQGAETQYF; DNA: TGTGCCAGCAGCCAAGATCAGGGGGCGGAGACCCAGTACTTC